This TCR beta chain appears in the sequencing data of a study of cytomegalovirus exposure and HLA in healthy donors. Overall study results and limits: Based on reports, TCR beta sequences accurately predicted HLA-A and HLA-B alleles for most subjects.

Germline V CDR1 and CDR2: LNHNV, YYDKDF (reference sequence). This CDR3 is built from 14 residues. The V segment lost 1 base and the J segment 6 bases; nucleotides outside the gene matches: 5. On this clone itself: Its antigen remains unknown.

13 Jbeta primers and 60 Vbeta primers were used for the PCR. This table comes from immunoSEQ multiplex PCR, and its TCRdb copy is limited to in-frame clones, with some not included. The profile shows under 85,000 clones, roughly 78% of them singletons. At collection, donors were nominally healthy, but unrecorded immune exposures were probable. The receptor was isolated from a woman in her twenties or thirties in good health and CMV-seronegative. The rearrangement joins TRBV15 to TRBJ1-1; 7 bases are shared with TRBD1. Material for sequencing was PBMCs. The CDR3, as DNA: TGTGCCACCAGCAGAGTTCTCCAGGGGGCTGAAGCTTTCTTT. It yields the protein CATSRVLQGAEAFF.